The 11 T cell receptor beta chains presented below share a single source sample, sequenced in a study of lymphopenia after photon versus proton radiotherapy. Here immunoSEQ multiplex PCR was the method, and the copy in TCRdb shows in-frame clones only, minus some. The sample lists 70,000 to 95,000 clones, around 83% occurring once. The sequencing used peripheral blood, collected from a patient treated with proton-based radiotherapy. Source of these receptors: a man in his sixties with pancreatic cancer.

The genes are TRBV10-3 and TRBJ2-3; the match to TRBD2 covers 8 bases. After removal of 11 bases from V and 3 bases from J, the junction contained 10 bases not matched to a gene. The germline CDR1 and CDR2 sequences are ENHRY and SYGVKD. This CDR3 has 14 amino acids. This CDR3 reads CAAGGGRQTDTQYF. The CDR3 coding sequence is TGTGCCGCGGGGGGAGGGCGGCAGACAGATACGCAGTATTTT.

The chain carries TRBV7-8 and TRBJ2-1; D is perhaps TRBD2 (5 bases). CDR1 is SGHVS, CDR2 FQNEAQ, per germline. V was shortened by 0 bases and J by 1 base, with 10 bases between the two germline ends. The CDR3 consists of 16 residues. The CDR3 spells CASSLAVGGSYNEQFF. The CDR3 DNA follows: TGTGCCAGCAGCTTAGCGGTTGGAGGATCCTACAATGAGCAGTTCTTC. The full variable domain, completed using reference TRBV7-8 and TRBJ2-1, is GAGVSQSPRYKVAKRGQDVALRCDPISGHVSLFWYQQALGQGPEFLTYFQNEAQLDKSGLPSDRFFAERPEGSVSTLKIQRTQQEDSAVYLCASSLAVGGSYNEQFFGPGTRLTVL.

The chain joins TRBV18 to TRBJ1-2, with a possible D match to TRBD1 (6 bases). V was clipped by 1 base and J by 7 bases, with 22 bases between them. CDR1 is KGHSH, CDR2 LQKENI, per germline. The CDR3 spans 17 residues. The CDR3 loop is CASSPLDNGAGETGYTF. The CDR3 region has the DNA TGTGCCAGCTCACCACTTGATAATGGCGCAGGGGAGACTGGCTACACCTTC.

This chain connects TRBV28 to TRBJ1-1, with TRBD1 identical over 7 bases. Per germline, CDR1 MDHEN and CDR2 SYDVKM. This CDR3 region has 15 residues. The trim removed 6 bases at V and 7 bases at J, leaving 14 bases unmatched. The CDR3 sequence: CASRLGDRDSIEAFF. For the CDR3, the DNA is TGTGCCAGCAGGCTAGGTGACAGGGACAGCATTGAAGCTTTCTTT. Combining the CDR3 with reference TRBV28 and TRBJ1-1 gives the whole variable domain DVKVTQSSRYLVKRTGEKVFLECVQDMDHENMFWYRQDPGLGLRLIYFSYDVKMKEKGDIPEGYSVSREKKERFSLILESASTNQTSMYLCASRLGDRDSIEAFFGQGTRLTVV.

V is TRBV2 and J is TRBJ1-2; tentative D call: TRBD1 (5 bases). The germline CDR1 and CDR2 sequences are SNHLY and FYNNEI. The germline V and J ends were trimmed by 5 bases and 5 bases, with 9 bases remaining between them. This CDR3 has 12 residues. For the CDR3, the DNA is TGTGCCAGCAGTCCTGGGGGGTATGGCTACACCTTC. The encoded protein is CASSPGGYGYTF. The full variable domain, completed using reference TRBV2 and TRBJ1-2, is EPEVTQTPSHQVTQMGQEVILRCVPISNHLYFYWYRQILGQKVEFLVSFYNNEISEKSEIFDDQFSVERPDGSNFTLKIRSTKLEDSAMYFCASSPGGYGYTFGSGTRLTVV.

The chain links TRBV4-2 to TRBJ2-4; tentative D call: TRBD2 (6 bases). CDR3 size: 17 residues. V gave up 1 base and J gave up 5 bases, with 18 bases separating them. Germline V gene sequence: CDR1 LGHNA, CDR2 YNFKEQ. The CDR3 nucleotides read TGTGCCAGCAGCCAAGTCCCCCTCGGAGTAGCGGAAAACATTCAGTACTTC. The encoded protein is CASSQVPLGVAENIQYF.

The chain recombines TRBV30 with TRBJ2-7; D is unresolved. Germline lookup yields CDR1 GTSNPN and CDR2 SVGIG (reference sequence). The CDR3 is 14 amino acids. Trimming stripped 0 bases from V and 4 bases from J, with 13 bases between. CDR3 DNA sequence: TGTGCCTGGAGTGTTTTTGGAATGATGTACGAGCAGTACTTC. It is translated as CAWSVFGMMYEQYF.

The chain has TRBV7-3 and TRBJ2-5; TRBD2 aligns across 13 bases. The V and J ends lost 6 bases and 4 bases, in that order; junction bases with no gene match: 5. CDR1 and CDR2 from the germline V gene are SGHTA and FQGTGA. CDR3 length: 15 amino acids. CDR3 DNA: TGTGCCAGCAGACCAACTAGCGGGAGGGGAGAGACCCAGTACTTC. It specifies CASRPTSGRGETQYF.

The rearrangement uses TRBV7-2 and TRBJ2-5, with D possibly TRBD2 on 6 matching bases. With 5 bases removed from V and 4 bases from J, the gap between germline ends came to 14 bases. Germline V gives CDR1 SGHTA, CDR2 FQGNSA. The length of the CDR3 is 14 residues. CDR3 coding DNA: TGTGCCAGCAGCATAGGGACTCTTCGAGAGACCCAGTACTTC. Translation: CASSIGTLRETQYF.

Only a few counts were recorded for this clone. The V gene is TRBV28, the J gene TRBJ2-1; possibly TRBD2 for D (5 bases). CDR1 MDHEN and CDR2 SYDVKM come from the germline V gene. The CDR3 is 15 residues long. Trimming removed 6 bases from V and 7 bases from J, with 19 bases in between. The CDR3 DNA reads TGTGCCAGCAGAATGACGACATCAACGGGAAATGAGCAGTTCTTC. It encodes CASRMTTSTGNEQFF.

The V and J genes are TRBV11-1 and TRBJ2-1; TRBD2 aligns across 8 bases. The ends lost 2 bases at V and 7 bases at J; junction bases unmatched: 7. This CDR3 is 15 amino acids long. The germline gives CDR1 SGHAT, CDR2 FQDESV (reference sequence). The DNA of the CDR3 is TGTGCCAGCAGCTTACCGGGAGGGCCTATAAATGAGCAGTTCTTC. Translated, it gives CASSLPGGPINEQFF.